The 16 T cell receptor beta chains in this list originate from one sample, sequenced in a study of regulatory T cells in long-lasting Graves disease. The sample's time point: newly diagnosed GD, antithyroid drugs for less than 3 months. From PBMCs, RNA was extracted and then used to make the TCR library. The TCR beta library used iRepertoire HTBI primers with Arm-PCR amplification of CDR3. TCRdb processed the multiplex PCR reads anew with MiXCR; each CDR3 protein has one entry. Of more than 450,000 distinct CDR3 sequences listed, around 12% were seen once; the top ten hold about 8.3%. This same sample was also taken into another study, of T cells in Graves' hyperthyroidism and ophthalmopathy.

This specimen consisted of peripheral blood mononuclear cells (PBMCs), obtained at new diagnosis, from a patient treated with antithyroid drugs. The source of these receptors is a woman aged 25 to 45 with Graves disease.

This clonotype was seen repeatedly, ten times or more. This chain uses TRBV24-1 with TRBJ1-5; D is ambiguous. The CDR3 has 18 amino acids. Germline V gene sequence: CDR1 KGHDR, CDR2 SFDVKD. The V gene lost 2 bases and the J gene lost 0 bases, with 16 bases spanning the gap. CDR3: CATSDSPGPEYSNQPQHF. CDR3 bases: TGTGCCACCAGTGATTCCCCCGGGCCTGAATATAGCAATCAGCCCCAGCATTTT.

This clonotype was observed at least ten times. This CDR3 reads CSARDLWDRGPTEAFF. The CDR3 nucleotides are TGCAGTGCTAGAGATCTCTGGGACAGGGGGCCCACTGAAGCTTTCTTT. The chain carries TRBV20-1 and TRBJ1-1; 12 bases fit TRBD1. This CDR3 has 16 amino acids. CDR1 and CDR2 (germline): DFQATT, SNEGSKA (reference sequence). Trimming cost V 0 bases and J 4 bases; bases outside gene matches: 6.

This clonotype was counted at least ten times. The DNA of the CDR3 is TGCAGTGCTAGAACAGGGTCTGGGGCCAACGTCCTGACTTTC. Amino acids: CSARTGSGANVLTF. V usage is TRBV20-1 and J usage is TRBJ2-6; perhaps TRBD1 as D (6 bases). The CDR3 covers 14 residues. CDR1 and CDR2 (germline): DFQATT, SNEGSKA (reference sequence). Trimming removed 2 bases at V and 1 base at J, with 6 bases between.

The V and J genes are TRBV20-1 and TRBJ2-4, with D uncertain. The germline gives CDR1 DFQATT, CDR2 SNEGSKA (reference sequence). V was clipped by 6 bases and J by 6 bases, with 9 bases between them. The CDR3 is 11 amino acids. The CDR3 DNA follows: TGCAGTGCAACTGCTAGAAACATTCAGTACTTC. It encodes CSATARNIQYF.

This clonotype was seen many times. V gene TRBV28 combines with J gene TRBJ2-7; TRBD2 aligns across 14 bases. The junction had 3 bases not matched to a gene; V was cut back by 5 bases and J by 6 bases. This CDR3 comprises 14 residues. Germline V CDR1 and CDR2: MDHEN, SYDVKM. The CDR3 spells CASSPGLAGAEQYF. The CDR3 coding sequence is TGTGCCAGCAGTCCGGGACTAGCGGGAGCCGAGCAGTACTTC.

This clonotype was seen a few times. V usage is TRBV19 and J usage is TRBJ2-1; D is unclear. This CDR3 contains 12 residues. Germline V lookup: CDR1 LNHDA, CDR2 SQIVND (reference sequence). The V and J ends lost 4 bases and 3 bases respectively, with 4 bases between them. In nucleotides, the CDR3 is TGTGCCAGTAGTAATTACTACAATGAGCAGTTCTTC. Encoded protein: CASSNYYNEQFF.

This clonotype has a count of ten or more. The chain joins TRBV24-1 to TRBJ1-5; perhaps TRBD1 as D (5 bases). The CDR3 totals 15 residues. Germline V gene sequence: CDR1 KGHDR, CDR2 SFDVKD. V lost 9 bases, J lost 0 bases, and 14 bases lay in between. CDR3 protein: CATPTGPNSNQPQHF. The CDR3 coding sequence is TGTGCCACCCCTACGGGGCCCAATAGCAATCAGCCCCAGCATTTT.

In this sample, this clonotype turned up many times. The chain has TRBV6-2 or TRBV6-3 and TRBJ1-1; 8 nucleotides align to TRBD1. In germline, CDR1 is MNHEY, CDR2 SVGEGT. The CDR3 runs 15 residues. V shed 6 bases and J 1 base; nucleotides not matched to a gene: 7. The DNA of the CDR3 is TGTGCCAGCAGAATCGGACAGGGCAAGAACACTGAAGCTTTCTTT. It yields the protein CASRIGQGKNTEAFF.

This clonotype was observed at least ten times. The J gene is TRBJ2-7, the V gene TRBV7-9; 8 nucleotides agree with TRBD2. V lost 3 bases and J lost 3; bases outside the gene matches: 7. The CDR3 has 15 amino acids. Germline CDR1 is SEHNR and CDR2 is FQNEAQ (reference sequence). The CDR3 is CASSFFERGNYEQYF. In nucleotides, the CDR3 is TGTGCCAGCAGCTTCTTTGAGCGGGGGAACTACGAGCAGTACTTC.

The chain is built from TRBV11-2 and TRBJ2-6, with D possibly being TRBD1 (6 bases). The CDR3 is 17 amino acids. Germline V gene sequence: CDR1 SGHAT, CDR2 FQNNGV. Trimming shortened V by 5 bases and J by 0 bases, and 14 bases separated the two germline ends. CDR3 sequence reads: CASSTGTIFSGANVLTF. Written as DNA, the CDR3 is TGTGCCAGCAGCACCGGGACAATCTTCTCTGGGGCCAACGTCCTGACTTTC. The variable domain in full, completed from reference TRBV11-2 and TRBJ2-6, reads EAGVAQSPRYKIIEKRQSVAFWCNPISGHATLYWYQQILGQGPKLLIQFQNNGVVDDSQLPKDRFSAERLKGVDSTLKIQPAKLEDSAVYLCASSTGTIFSGANVLTFGAGSRLTVL.

In its sample, this clonotype was seen many times. This chain connects TRBV2 to TRBJ2-3; 7 positions agree with TRBD2. This CDR3 is 16 amino acids long. J gave up 5 bases and V 7 bases, and 15 bases lay outside the gene matches. The V gene's germline CDR1 is SNHLY and CDR2 FYNNEI. The DNA for the CDR3 is TGTGCCAGCACCACCTGGGAGGGAGGGTTTGGAGATACGCAGTATTTT. Amino acids: CASTTWEGGFGDTQYF.

There are many counts of this clonotype. This chain uses TRBV4-1 with TRBJ2-7; D call uncertain. Germline V gene sequence: CDR1 MGHRA, CDR2 YSYEKL. Trimming cost V 8 bases and J 0 bases, with 20 bases left between them. The CDR3 has 16 residues. The CDR3 DNA sequence: TGCGCCAGCCGCCTATCCCTCGCGGTAAGCTCCTACGAGCAGTACTTC. Translated, it gives CASRLSLAVSSYEQYF.

This clonotype was detected many times. The J gene is TRBJ1-5, the V gene TRBV30, with unresolved D. Germline V gives CDR1 GTSNPN, CDR2 SVGIG (reference sequence). Trimming shortened V by 5 bases and J by 0 bases, and 8 bases separated the two germline ends. This CDR3 is 13 amino acids long. The CDR3 coding sequence is TGTGCCTGGGGACGGAATAGCAATCAGCCCCAGCATTTT. This codes for CAWGRNSNQPQHF.

This clonotype was seen repeatedly, ten times or more. The chain uses TRBV29-1 and TRBJ2-1, with D unresolved. Germline V lookup: CDR1 SQVTM, CDR2 ANQGSEA. This CDR3 comprises 16 residues. Between the trimmed V and J ends, which lost 2 bases and 0 bases, there was a span of 14 bases. The CDR3: CSVEYYLTRSYNEQFF. CDR3 DNA: TGCAGCGTTGAATACTACCTAACCCGCTCCTACAATGAGCAGTTCTTC.

This clonotype was seen many times. V usage is TRBV10-3 and J usage is TRBJ2-3; TRBD2 might be the D (7 bases). Germline V CDR1 and CDR2: ENHRY, SYGVKD. With 3 bases removed from V and 3 bases from J, the gap between germline ends came to 16 bases. The CDR3 runs to 16 residues. CDR3 sequence (DNA): TGTGCCATCAGTGACGGGGGCGGGAGACGAACAGATACGCAGTATTTT. This sequence encodes CAISDGGGRRTDTQYF.

This clonotype was counted ten times or more. The gene calls are TRBV30 and TRBJ2-2, with D perhaps TRBD1 (6 bases). Germline V gives CDR1 GTSNPN, CDR2 SVGIG (reference sequence). The CDR3 runs 15 residues. V lost 3 bases and J 0 bases, leaving 11 bases between the germline ends. This chain's CDR3 is CAWRRGTTNTGELFF. The CDR3 DNA sequence: TGTGCCTGGAGAAGGGGGACGACGAACACCGGGGAGCTGTTTTTT.